The rows below give T cell receptor beta chains drawn from one sample of a study of cytomegalovirus exposure and HLA in healthy donors. Here immunoSEQ multiplex PCR was the method, and the copy in TCRdb shows in-frame clones only, minus some. The data contain about 120,000 clones, around 72% of them singletons. Input material: PBMCs. The receptor set was obtained from a woman in her thirties or forties in good health and CMV-seropositive. Each CDR3 is given without its conserved first and last residue. Each record gives: J gene, V gene, CDR3 protein.

>TRBJ1-6|TRBV19
ASSIAVGDSPLH
>TRBJ2-1|TRBV6-5
ASSLAAYNEQF
>TRBJ2-1|TRBV7-9
ASSSSGGPLWEQF
>TRBJ1-6|TRBV18
ASSPSGMNSPLH
>TRBJ2-5|TRBV9
ASSFGTRQETQY
>TRBJ2-3|TRBV7-9
ASSLVGLKDTQY
>TRBJ2-1|TRBV7-8
ASSEGSFNEQF
>TRBJ1-6|TRBV7-9
ASSLSGQGNSPLH
>TRBJ2-7|TRBV10-2
ASSEQGDEQY
>TRBJ1-6|TRBV14
ASSLGGGDSPLH
>TRBJ1-1|TRBV6-1
ASSAGGGLGHEAF
>TRBJ2-2|TRBV27
ASSPRPGELF
>TRBJ2-3|TRBV2
ASWGRSLHTDTQY
>TRBJ1-4|TRBV6-5
ASSYFGGEEKLF
>TRBJ1-2|TRBV9
ASSVARYGYT
>TRBJ2-3|TRBV7-3
ASSGLAGSSDTQY
>TRBJ2-5|TRBV7-2
ASSSSRGSGQETQY
>TRBJ1-2|TRBV4-1
ASSRGDNYGYT
>TRBJ2-7|TRBV4-1
ASSPPGQGAEQY
>TRBJ1-4|TRBV7-2
ASSLGFLGEKLF
>TRBJ2-1|TRBV13
ASSPTGFGGGYNEQF
>TRBJ1-4|TRBV4-1
ASSQSFATNEKLF
>TRBJ2-2|TRBV5-1
ASSFLSGGPGELF
>TRBJ2-1|TRBV19
ASSIGTSGYNEQF
>TRBJ1-1|TRBV7-9
ASSLRDGLEAF
>TRBJ1-2|TRBV6-1
ASAPYLYGYT
>TRBJ2-7|TRBV19
ASSIQGSYEQY
>TRBJ1-2|TRBV19
ASQADRNNYGYT
>TRBJ2-4|TRBV6-6
ASSASSGSGKNIQY
>TRBJ2-3|TRBV4-3
ASSQDGATDSTDTQY
>TRBJ2-3|TRBV14
ASSSPFRTGTDTQY
>TRBJ2-7|TRBV6-5
ASSYSIGYEQY
>TRBJ2-1|TRBV11-3
ASSSDSNEQF
>TRBJ1-2|TRBV6-5
ASRQQGGYGYT
>TRBJ2-7|TRBV5-4
ASSLDQNTYEQY
>TRBJ1-1|TRBV7-2
ASRVHRTDLNTEAF
>TRBJ2-5|TRBV6-1
ASSPGVETQY
>TRBJ1-2|TRBV6-5
ATSGTGGSDYGYT
>TRBJ1-2|TRBV14
ASSQVQGWGYT
>TRBJ1-6|TRBV5-4
ASSQGGAGNSPLH
>TRBJ1-1|TRBV6-1
ASRTEFNTEAF
>TRBJ1-5|TRBV4-2
ASSQDGGAGSTFQPQH
>TRBJ1-2|TRBV7-9
ASTERVWGYGYT